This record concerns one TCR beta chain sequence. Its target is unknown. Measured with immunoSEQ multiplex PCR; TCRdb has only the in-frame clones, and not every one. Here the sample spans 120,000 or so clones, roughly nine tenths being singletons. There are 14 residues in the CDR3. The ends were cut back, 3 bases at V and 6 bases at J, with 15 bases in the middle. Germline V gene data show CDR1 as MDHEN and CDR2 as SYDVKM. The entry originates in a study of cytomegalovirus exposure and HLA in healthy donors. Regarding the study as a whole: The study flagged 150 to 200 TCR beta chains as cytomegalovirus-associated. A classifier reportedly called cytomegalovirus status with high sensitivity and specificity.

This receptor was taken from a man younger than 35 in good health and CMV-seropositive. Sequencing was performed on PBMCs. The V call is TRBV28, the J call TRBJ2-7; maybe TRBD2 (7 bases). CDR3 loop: CASSFGGGPLEQYF. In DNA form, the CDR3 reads TGTGCCAGCAGTTTTGGCGGGGGCCCCCTCGAGCAGTACTTC. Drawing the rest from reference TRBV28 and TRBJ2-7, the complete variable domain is DVKVTQSSRYLVKRTGEKVFLECVQDMDHENMFWYRQDPGLGLRLIYFSYDVKMKEKGDIPEGYSVSREKKERFSLILESASTNQTSMYLCASSFGGGPLEQYFGPGTRLTVT.